The TCR beta chain described here comes from a study of blood T cell repertoires in COVID-19. The assay was immunoSEQ multiplex PCR, and TCRdb's table has in-frame clones only and misses some. The sample includes tens of thousands of clones, 85% to 90% seen only once; the top ten take 14%. This CDR3 contains 19 residues. The V end lost 0 bases, the J end lost 0 bases, and 17 bases lay between the germline ends. Per the germline V gene, CDR1 is MNHGY and CDR2 is SVAAGI. The sample holds one count of this clone. The gene calls are TRBV6-9 and TRBJ1-4; D ambiguous. This clonotype was sampled from a man aged 65 to 85 with acute or convalescent COVID-19. Sequencing was performed on peripheral blood. This CDR3 reads CASSYSTPRGIATNEKLFF. CDR3 in DNA: TGTGCCAGCAGTTATTCAACACCCAGAGGTATTGCAACTAATGAAAAACTGTTTTTT.